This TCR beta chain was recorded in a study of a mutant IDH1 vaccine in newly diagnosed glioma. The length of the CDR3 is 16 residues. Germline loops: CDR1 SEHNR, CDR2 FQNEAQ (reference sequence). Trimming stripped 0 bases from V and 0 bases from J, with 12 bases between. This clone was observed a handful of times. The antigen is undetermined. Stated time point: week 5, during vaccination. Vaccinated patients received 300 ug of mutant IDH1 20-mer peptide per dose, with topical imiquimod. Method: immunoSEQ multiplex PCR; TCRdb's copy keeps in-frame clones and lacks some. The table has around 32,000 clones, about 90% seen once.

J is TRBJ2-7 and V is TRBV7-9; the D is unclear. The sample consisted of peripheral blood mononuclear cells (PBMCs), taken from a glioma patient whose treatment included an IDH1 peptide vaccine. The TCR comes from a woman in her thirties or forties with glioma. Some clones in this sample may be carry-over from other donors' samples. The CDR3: CASSLAREVRSYEQYF. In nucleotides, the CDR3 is TGTGCCAGCAGCTTAGCGCGTGAAGTCCGCTCCTACGAGCAGTACTTC.